The present T cell receptor (beta chain) was sequenced within a study of T cell responses to AZD1222 COVID-19 vaccine. Germline CDR1 and CDR2: ENHRY and SYGVKD. The CDR3 is 13 amino acids. Trimming took 9 bases from V and 3 from J; bases not matched to a gene: 4. About this clone itself: What it binds is not known.

Measured with immunoSEQ multiplex PCR; TCRdb has only the in-frame clones, and not every one. The table has 150,000 to 200,000 clones, about 91% seen once. General study findings and limits: Increases in Spike-specific TCR breadth and depth were seen after two AZD1222 doses.

The chain has TRBV10-3 and TRBJ2-2; 7 nucleotides line up with TRBD2. The sequence was obtained from an adult in good health. The starting material was peripheral blood, obtained on day 0 of MenACWY control vaccination. The CDR3 DNA sequence: TGTGCCATGCGGGAGTTGGACACCGGGGAGCTGTTTTTT. It encodes CAMRELDTGELFF.